These 22 T cell receptor beta chains originate from one sample sequenced in a study of glioma-infiltrating T cells. The iRepertoire nested amplicon-rescue multiplex PCR amplified TCR alpha and beta CDR3s from RNA. TCRdb re-derived calls from the multiplex PCR reads in MiXCR, one entry per CDR3 protein. In the table there are about 99,000 distinct CDR3 sequences, about 28% of which are singletons. Specimen: glioma tissue, nonneoplastic brain tissue, or PBMCs (not recorded which). The receptors come from a human donor with low-grade glioma or glioblastoma, undergoing nonglioma brain surgery, or in good health (not recorded which).

This clonotype was detected ten times or more. The chain couples TRBV28 to TRBJ2-7; 8 bases are a match to TRBD1. V shed 11 bases, J shed 3 bases, and the junction held 6 bases outside the gene matches. The CDR3 consists of 12 residues. Germline assignment: CDR1 MDHEN and CDR2 SYDVKM. In DNA, the CDR3 is TGTGCCTGCCGACAGGGGAACTACGAGCAGTACTTC. This encodes CACRQGNYEQYF.

In its sample, this clonotype was seen many times. An end of the junction differs from the germline gene, which may be a read error. The chain employs TRBV6-1 and TRBJ1-2, with D possibly TRBD1 on 5 matching bases. CDR1 MNHNS and CDR2 SASEGT come from the germline V gene. This CDR3 is built from 12 residues. The CDR3 here is CASIEGAYGYTF. The CDR3 DNA reads TGTGCCAGCATTGAAGGGGCATATGGCTACACCTTC.

A few counts support this clonotype. CDR3 sequence: CASRAGYSNQPQHF. CDR3 DNA sequence: TGTGCCTCCCGGGCTGGTTATAGCAATCAGCCCCAGCATTTT. This chain uses TRBV2 with TRBJ1-5, with D uncertain. V was cut by 11 bases and J by 0 bases, with 14 bases left in between. This CDR3 spans 14 amino acids. Germline loops: CDR1 SNHLY, CDR2 FYNNEI.

This clonotype was counted a few times. The J gene is TRBJ1-5, the V gene TRBV2; the D gene is possibly TRBD1 (5 bases). The CDR3 covers 17 residues. In germline, CDR1 is SNHLY, CDR2 FYNNEI. The V end was cut by 4 bases, the J end by 0 bases, with 16 bases between. The CDR3 protein is CASSGRDLSYSNQPQHF. The CDR3 nucleotides read TGTGCCAGCAGTGGCCGGGACCTATCGTATAGCAATCAGCCCCAGCATTTT.

This chain uses TRBV12-3 or TRBV12-4 with TRBJ1-1; D is perhaps TRBD1 (5 bases). The length of the CDR3 is 13 residues. The germline V and J ends were trimmed by 2 bases and 5 bases, with 9 bases remaining between them. The CDR3 sequence is CASSLLGRTEAFF. The CDR3 coding sequence is TGTGCCAGCAGTTTATTGGGACGGACTGAAGCTTTCTTT.

This clonotype showed up many times. At one end the junction does not follow the germline gene, possibly because of a read error. V usage is TRBV7-9 and J usage is TRBJ1-2; D possibly corresponds to TRBD1 (5 bases). CDR3 size: 10 residues. The germline V gene encodes CDR1 SEHNR and CDR2 FQNEAQ (reference sequence). The CDR3 spells CASSSGLEEF. CDR3 in DNA: TGTGCCAGCAGCTCGGGACTCGAGGAGTTC.

This clonotype was observed a single time. V gene TRBV6-1 combines with J gene TRBJ1-1; no definite D call. The CDR3 is 14 amino acids. CDR1 and CDR2 from the germline V gene are MNHNS and SASEGT. V was trimmed by 7 bases and J by 5 bases, leaving 17 bases between them. CDR3 coding DNA: TGTGCCAGCACCCCCGCGGGGAGAACGACTGAAGCTTTCTTT. As protein: CASTPAGRTTEAFF.

This clonotype was counted only a few times. J is TRBJ1-6 and V is TRBV18; D is undetermined. The CDR3 runs to 13 residues. CDR1 KGHSH and CDR2 LQKENI come from the germline V gene. V was clipped by 3 bases and J by 8 bases, with 8 bases between them. CDR3: CASSPASDSPLHF. Written as DNA, the CDR3 is TGTGCCAGCTCACCTGCCAGTGATTCACCCCTCCACTTT.

This clonotype was counted many times. The chain links TRBV6-1 to TRBJ2-3, with 12 bases fitting TRBD2. Trimming at V came to 6 bases and at J to 2 bases, leaving 12 bases not matched to a gene. CDR1 is MNHNS, CDR2 SASEGT, per germline. This CDR3 region has 18 residues. The CDR3 reads CASSLDLTSGGLTDTQYF. The CDR3 region has the DNA TGTGCCAGCAGCCTCGACCTTACTAGCGGGGGGCTCACAGATACGCAGTATTTT.

The rearrangement uses TRBV6-4 and TRBJ2-3; TRBD1 might be the D (6 bases). Trimming left V 4 bases short and J 4 bases short, with 21 bases between. The CDR3 contains 17 residues. Germline CDR1 and CDR2: MRHNA and SNTAGT. CDR3 nucleotide sequence: TGTGCCAGCAGTGCCTCCCGAACAGGGATGGGCGCAGATACGCAGTATTTT. Protein product: CASSASRTGMGADTQYF.

This clonotype was observed a handful of times. DNA for the CDR3: TGTGCCAGCAGCTTGGCCACGGCAGGCTACACCTTC. Translated, it gives CASSLATAGYTF. The V and J genes are TRBV5-4 and TRBJ1-2; D remains unclear. CDR1 is SGHNT, CDR2 YYREEE, per germline (reference sequence). The CDR3 is 12 residues long. V lost 0 bases and J 8 bases, leaving 8 bases between the germline ends.

This clonotype occurred many times. The CDR3 protein is CASSVDPSAFF. The CDR3 DNA reads TGTGCCAGCAGTGTGGACCCCTCAGCTTTCTTT. J is TRBJ1-1 and V is TRBV12-3 or TRBV12-4; D remains unclear. The CDR3 runs to 11 residues. The V end lost 5 bases, the J end lost 10 bases, and 11 bases lay between the germline ends.

V is TRBV12-3 or TRBV12-4 and J is TRBJ2-3, with 7 bases matching TRBD1. With 3 bases clipped from V and 1 base from J, the junction kept 4 bases outside the gene matches. The CDR3 sequence is 15 residues long. The CDR3 loop is CASSLLGGRTDTQYF. As DNA, the CDR3 is TGTGCCAGCAGTTTGCTAGGGGGCCGCACAGATACGCAGTATTTT.

This clonotype was recorded once. It may be a read error: a sequence one base away is much more abundant. CDR3 DNA: TGTGCCACCAGTGATTCCTCAGGGGGCGCTGGAAACAATGGGCAGTTCTTC. Amino acids: CATSDSSGGAGNNGQFF. This chain links TRBV24-1 with TRBJ2-1; 8 nucleotides align to TRBD1. The CDR3 spans 17 residues. CDR1 is KGHDR, CDR2 SFDVKD, per germline.

Ten or more counts support this clonotype. The chain uses TRBV18 and TRBJ1-4; D unclear. Trimming removed 0 bases from V and 8 bases from J, with 13 bases in between. This CDR3 spans 15 amino acids. Per the germline V gene, CDR1 is KGHSH and CDR2 is LQKENI. CDR3: CASSPPGNSGEKLFF. CDR3 nucleotides: TGTGCCAGCTCACCACCGGGAAACTCCGGGGAAAAACTGTTTTTT.

This clonotype was found many times. The rearrangement uses TRBV6-1 and TRBJ2-3, with 13 nucleotides matching TRBD2. V dropped 7 bases and J dropped 0; count of bases not matched to a gene: 13. Per germline, CDR1 MNHNS and CDR2 SASEGT. The CDR3 spans 19 residues. CDR3 DNA: TGTGCCAGCATTCCCAGGGGGACTAGCGGGGACGCTAGCACAGATACGCAGTATTTT. Translated, it gives CASIPRGTSGDASTDTQYF.

This clonotype appeared a few times. The genes are TRBV7-2 and TRBJ1-4; D gene ambiguous. The V end lost 5 bases, the J end lost 7 bases, and 17 bases lay between the germline ends. The CDR3 has 15 amino acids. Germline V CDR1 and CDR2: SGHTA, FQGNSA. This CDR3 reads CASSRAWEGSEKLFF. CDR3 nucleotide sequence: TGTGCCAGCAGCCGGGCATGGGAAGGAAGTGAAAAACTGTTTTTT.

This clonotype was counted many times. The V and J genes are TRBV7-9 and TRBJ1-1, with D maybe TRBD1 (6 bases). The CDR3 is made up of 16 amino acids. Trimming took 6 bases from V and 3 from J, leaving 20 bases between them. Germline assignment: CDR1 SEHNR and CDR2 FQNEAQ (reference sequence). The CDR3 DNA reads TGTGCCAGCAGTCAAGAGCGAGGGGGACCGGACACTGAAGCTTTCTTT. Its translation: CASSQERGGPDTEAFF.

Worth noting for this clonotype: It may be a read error: a sequence one base away is much more abundant. This chain joins TRBV7-2 and TRBJ1-2; D gene uncertain. The germline CDR1 and CDR2 sequences are SGHTA and FQGNSA. The CDR3 is 15 residues long. V was shortened by 3 bases and J by 9 bases, with 20 bases between the two germline ends. CDR3 bases: TGTGCCAGCAGCTTCAATAGCGAACCCTTGAAGTGCTACACCTTC. It translates to CASSFNSEPLKCYTF.

This clonotype came up a few times. The chain employs TRBV2 and TRBJ1-6; D gene ambiguous. This CDR3 contains 14 residues. Germline loops: CDR1 SNHLY, CDR2 FYNNEI. The V end lost 2 bases, the J end lost 2 bases, and 4 bases lay between the germline ends. CDR3 residues: CASSERTYNSPLHF. The CDR3 DNA is TGTGCCAGCAGTGAACGCACCTATAATTCACCCCTCCACTTT.

The table lists this clonotype with many counts. This sequence joins TRBV28 and TRBJ2-7; TRBD2 aligns across 8 bases. Germline trimming cut 10 bases from V and 4 bases from J; bases unmatched to any gene: 3. Germline V gene sequence: CDR1 MDHEN, CDR2 SYDVKM. The CDR3 totals 11 residues. The CDR3 is CATTSGYEQYF. The CDR3 coding sequence is TGTGCCACAACTAGCGGTTACGAGCAGTACTTC.

In regard to this clonotype: A much larger clonotype is one base distant, so this may be a read error. V usage is TRBV29-1 and J usage is TRBJ2-1, with D hard to call. Trimming took 4 bases from V and 5 from J, leaving 3 bases between them. CDR1 SQVTM and CDR2 ANQGSEA come from the germline V gene. The CDR3 spans 10 residues. CDR3 bases: TGCAGCGTTGGTAACAATGAGCAGTTCTTC. Protein sequence: CSVGNNEQFF.